The clone carrying this TCR beta chain appeared a single time. The source of the sample is a study of control samples from healthy donors and cancer patients. This CDR3 spans 13 amino acids. Looked up from germline, CDR1 is MNHEY and CDR2 is SVGAGI. The germline V and J ends were trimmed by 0 bases and 0 bases, with 2 bases remaining between them. TCRdb keeps only in-frame clones here, not all; method: immunoSEQ multiplex PCR. The sample carries about 96,000 clones, 93% recorded once. The chain employs TRBV6-5 and TRBJ1-2; D gene ambiguous. This sequence originates from a man younger than 35 in good health. Sequencing used blood. The chain's CDR3 is CASSYSANYGYTF. The CDR3 nucleotides read TGTGCCAGCAGTTACTCCGCTAACTATGGCTACACCTTC.